A single sample gave rise to the 3 T cell receptor beta chains below, sequenced in a study of shared clonotypes between healthy human individuals. CD45RO-negative CD8 cells positively selected for CCR7 made up the naive population, which excluded terminally differentiated effector memory CD45RA+ cells. TCRdb's table, derived via immunoSEQ multiplex PCR, lists solely in-frame clones and lacks some. In the table there are about 2,100,000 clones, 85% to 95% of which are singletons. The sequencing sample was made of naive CD8+ T cells from PBMCs. These receptors were collected from a man between 18 and 29 years old in good health. Some clones in this sample may be carry-over from other donors' samples.

CDR3 DNA sequence: TGTGCCAGCAGTTTAATGGAACTAGCGGGGACAAAGGGGGCCGGGGAGCTGTTTTTT. Protein sequence: CASSLMELAGTKGAGELFF. J is TRBJ2-2 and V is TRBV28; 10 bases match TRBD2. This CDR3 comprises 19 residues. Germline V gene lookup returns CDR1 MDHEN and CDR2 SYDVKM. J was trimmed by 6 bases and V by 2 bases; bases with no gene match: 15.

The genes are TRBV27 and TRBJ2-1, with 10 positions matching TRBD2. The J segment lost 5 bases and the V segment lost 7 bases, leaving 11 bases of the junction unmatched. Germline CDR1 is MNHEY and CDR2 is SMNVEV (reference sequence). The CDR3 runs 16 residues. The CDR3 loop is CASNLIAGGEDNEQFF. The CDR3 nucleotides are TGTGCCAGCAACCTCATAGCGGGAGGAGAGGACAATGAGCAGTTCTTC.

This clone was detected only once. Written as DNA, the CDR3 is TGTGCTAGTGCCCACCCCGCCGGGGTTTCGAGCGCCCCTCCCTACAATGAGCAGTTCTTC. Translating gives CASAHPAGVSSAPPYNEQFF. The chain carries TRBV12-5 and TRBJ2-1; perhaps TRBD2 as D (5 bases). CDR1 and CDR2 from the germline V gene are LGHNT and FRNRAP. The CDR3 is 20 residues long. V gave up 7 bases and J gave up 2 bases, with 30 bases separating them.